The next 28 T cell receptor beta chains were all read from a single sample in a study of blood T cell repertoires in COVID-19. Using immunoSEQ multiplex PCR, the repertoire was profiled, and TCRdb retains in-frame clones only, with some absent. The sample records about 200,000 clones, over 75% being singletons. The sequenced sample consisted of peripheral blood. Every receptor here comes from a woman aged 40 to 49 with acute or convalescent COVID-19.

This clone was detected only a few times. The genes are TRBV4-1 and TRBJ1-1, with TRBD1 as a possible D gene (5 bases). The CDR3 has 15 residues. V shed 0 bases and J shed 1 base, with 9 bases lying between them. The germline gives CDR1 MGHRA, CDR2 YSYEKL. For the CDR3, the DNA is TGCGCCAGCAGCCAAGATTCTGGGGCGAACACTGAAGCTTTCTTT. Amino acids: CASSQDSGANTEAFF.

J is TRBJ2-2 and V is TRBV5-1, with 8 bases identical to TRBD1. The germline V gene encodes CDR1 SGHRS and CDR2 YFSETQ. This CDR3 is 15 amino acids long. The ends lost 4 bases at V and 6 bases at J; junction bases unmatched: 8. The CDR3 DNA sequence: TGCGCCAGCAGCCAGACAGGGGTAGTATCCGGGGAGCTGTTTTTT. Translation gives CASSQTGVVSGELFF.

The chain combines TRBV27 with TRBJ2-6; 9 positions agree with TRBD1. Germline assignment: CDR1 MNHEY and CDR2 SMNVEV (reference sequence). The CDR3 runs to 17 residues. The junction had 9 bases not matched to a gene; V was cut back by 4 bases and J by 5 bases. The CDR3 region has the DNA TGTGCCAGCAGTTCTGACAGGGGGTACGCAAGGGCCAACGTCCTGACTTTC. Its protein product is CASSSDRGYARANVLTF.

The chain carries TRBV6-5 and TRBJ1-3; 7 positions match TRBD1. The germline V gene encodes CDR1 MNHEY and CDR2 SVGAGI. V shed 4 bases and J 3 bases; nucleotides not matched to a gene: 6. The CDR3 extends over 15 amino acids. As DNA, the CDR3 is TGTGCCAGCAGTTTCAACAGGGGTGGTGGAAACACCATATATTTT. It specifies CASSFNRGGGNTIYF.

The chain carries TRBV10-2 and TRBJ1-1; TRBD1 agrees at 7 bases. Germline trimming cut 6 bases from V and 5 bases from J; bases unmatched to any gene: 12. This CDR3 region has 15 residues. Germline CDR1 is WSHSY and CDR2 is SAAADI. The CDR3, as DNA: TGCGCCAGCAGAAGTTTACAGGGGCTGGGGACTGAAGCTTTCTTT. Translating it yields CASRSLQGLGTEAFF.

The CDR3 coding sequence is TGTGCCAGCAGGATTCGGGGGGGAGAGACCCAGTACTTC. Translating it yields CASRIRGGETQYF. The J gene is TRBJ2-5, the V gene TRBV6-5, with 8 bases fitting TRBD2. Germline V lookup: CDR1 MNHEY, CDR2 SVGAGI. CDR3 length: 13 residues. V trimming: 6 bases; J trimming: 4 bases; junction bases outside the gene matches: 4.

The J gene is TRBJ2-3, the V gene TRBV4-1; TRBD2 is a possible D gene (7 bases). The germline V gene encodes CDR1 MGHRA and CDR2 YSYEKL. This CDR3 has 18 residues. Trimming removed 3 bases at V and 6 bases at J, with 25 bases between. For the CDR3, the DNA is TGCGCCAGCAGCCACCCCTCCGGACTAGGGGGGGAGGGGGATACGCAGTATTTT. It yields the protein CASSHPSGLGGEGDTQYF.

This chain connects TRBV10-3 to TRBJ2-6, with D tentatively TRBD2 (6 bases). The V gene lost 0 bases and the J gene lost 11 bases, with 17 bases spanning the gap. This CDR3 is 16 amino acids long. CDR1 and CDR2 from the germline V gene are ENHRY and SYGVKD. In DNA form, the CDR3 reads TGTGCCATCAGTGAGTCTGGGGCCCCCGGGGGTCACGTCCTGACTTTC. It is translated as CAISESGAPGGHVLTF.

The CDR3 spells CASSQGTAEQFF. CDR3 nucleotides: TGTGCCAGCAGCCAAGGGACAGCTGAGCAGTTCTTC. V usage is TRBV4-2 and J usage is TRBJ2-1, with D perhaps matching TRBD1 (6 bases). The CDR3 is 12 residues long. CDR1 is LGHNA, CDR2 YNFKEQ, per germline. With 1 base removed from V and 9 bases from J, the gap between germline ends came to 7 bases.

This sequence joins TRBV27 and TRBJ1-6, with D perhaps TRBD1 (6 bases). Germline V gene sequence: CDR1 MNHEY, CDR2 SMNVEV (reference sequence). This CDR3 is 15 amino acids long. The ends were cut back, 0 bases at V and 7 bases at J, with 10 bases in the middle. The CDR3 DNA reads TGTGCCAGCAGTTTATCGACAGGACCCAATTCACCCCTCCACTTT. Protein sequence: CASSLSTGPNSPLHF.

The chain uses TRBV6-5 and TRBJ1-5; 7 nucleotides match TRBD1. The CDR3 spans 15 residues. V dropped 2 bases and J dropped 7; count of bases not matched to a gene: 8. The germline CDR1 and CDR2 sequences are MNHEY and SVGAGI. CDR3 sequence (DNA): TGTGCCAGCAGTTACGACAGGGCGCCGGGGCAGCCCCAGCATTTT. Translating it yields CASSYDRAPGQPQHF.

The chain carries TRBV7-2 and TRBJ2-5; D remains ambiguous. Germline V gene sequence: CDR1 SGHTA, CDR2 FQGNSA. V was shortened by 6 bases and J by 4 bases, with 6 bases between the two germline ends. This CDR3 region has 11 residues. The CDR3 region has the DNA TGTGCCAGCAGTTCATTAGAGACCCAGTACTTC. This translates into CASSSLETQYF.

The rearrangement joins TRBV20-1 to TRBJ1-2; D remains unclear. The V end lost 7 bases, the J end lost 6 bases, and 3 bases lay between the germline ends. The CDR3 loop spans 8 amino acids. The germline V gene has CDR1 DFQATT and CDR2 SNEGSKA (reference sequence). CDR3 residues: CSVNGYTF. For the CDR3, the DNA is TGCAGTGTCAATGGCTACACCTTC.

The V gene is TRBV5-5, the J gene TRBJ1-5; 10 nucleotides match TRBD1. Trimming removed 4 bases from V and 3 bases from J; junction bases left unmatched: 4. The CDR3 is 15 amino acids. Germline loops: CDR1 SGHKS, CDR2 YYEKEE (reference sequence). The CDR3 DNA is TGTGCCAGCAGCGAGGGACAGGGGTACAATCAGCCCCAGCATTTT. Amino acid sequence: CASSEGQGYNQPQHF.

The chain uses TRBV11-2 and TRBJ1-2, with D possibly TRBD1 on 6 matching bases. From germline, CDR1 is SGHAT and CDR2 FQNNGV. The CDR3 totals 14 residues. V was clipped by 2 bases and J by 4 bases, with 11 bases between them. CDR3 DNA sequence: TGTGCCAGCAGCTTATTTCAGGGGTCCTATGGCTACACCTTC. It translates to CASSLFQGSYGYTF. The entire variable domain, with the rest obtained from reference TRBV11-2 and TRBJ1-2, is as follows: EAGVAQSPRYKIIEKRQSVAFWCNPISGHATLYWYQQILGQGPKLLIQFQNNGVVDDSQLPKDRFSAERLKGVDSTLKIQPAKLEDSAVYLCASSLFQGSYGYTFGSGTRLTVV.

The rearrangement links TRBV13 to TRBJ2-2; 7 bases match TRBD2. Germline trimming cut 7 bases from V and 4 bases from J; bases unmatched to any gene: 12. Per the germline V gene, CDR1 is PRHDT and CDR2 is FYEKMQ (reference sequence). This CDR3 has 16 amino acids. CDR3 loop: CASNVGLVGSTGELFF. The CDR3 DNA is TGTGCCAGCAACGTCGGACTAGTCGGATCCACCGGGGAGCTGTTTTTT.

V gene TRBV10-3 combines with J gene TRBJ2-7, with D tentatively TRBD1 (6 bases). The CDR3 is 15 residues long. Germline values: CDR1 ENHRY, CDR2 SYGVKD. V was trimmed by 6 bases and J by 0 bases, leaving 15 bases between them. The CDR3, as DNA: TGTGCCATCAGCCTGGGACAATTAAGCTCCTACGAGCAGTACGTC. Its translation: CAISLGQLSSYEQYV.

The chain uses TRBV4-2 and TRBJ1-1; D unresolved. The CDR3 totals 14 residues. V lost 4 bases, J lost 2 bases, and 11 bases lay in between. Germline CDR1 reads LGHNA; CDR2 reads YNFKEQ. CDR3 nucleotide sequence: TGTGCCAGCAGCCTCGGGTTGGTTAACACTGAAGCTTTCTTT. It yields the protein CASSLGLVNTEAFF.

The V call is TRBV4-2, the J call TRBJ1-2, with D possibly matching TRBD1 (5 bases). This CDR3 region has 17 residues. Germline CDR1 LGHNA, CDR2 YNFKEQ. The V gene lost 2 bases and the J gene lost 0 bases, with 16 bases spanning the gap. The CDR3 nucleotides are TGTGCCAGCAGCCAAAAGTCCGACAGAAGCCCTAACTATGGCTACACCTTC. Its protein is CASSQKSDRSPNYGYTF.

V and J are TRBV7-9 and TRBJ2-1, with TRBD1 matching 7 bases. Germline V gives CDR1 SEHNR, CDR2 FQNEAQ (reference sequence). The CDR3 extends over 13 amino acids. After removal of 6 bases from V and 12 bases from J, the junction contained 11 bases not matched to a gene. CDR3 DNA sequence: TGTGCCAGCAGACCGGGACAGCTGGGACGGCAGTTCTTC. The encoded protein is CASRPGQLGRQFF.

The chain joins TRBV5-1 to TRBJ1-4, with unresolved D. Germline lookup yields CDR1 SGHRS and CDR2 YFSETQ. The V end was cut by 3 bases, the J end by 2 bases, with 14 bases between. CDR3 length: 16 amino acids. The CDR3 sequence: CASSWYHSGTNEKLFF. The CDR3 coding sequence is TGCGCCAGCAGCTGGTACCACTCGGGGACTAATGAAAAACTGTTTTTT.

The chain has TRBV3-1 (or the pseudogene TRBV3-2) and TRBJ1-4; a possible D gene is TRBD1 (5 bases). This CDR3 region has 13 residues. The V gene's germline CDR1 is LGHDT and CDR2 YNNKEL (reference sequence). The V and J ends lost 0 bases and 10 bases respectively, with 9 bases between them. In DNA form, the CDR3 reads TGTGCCAGCAGCCAAGATATGGGGGGAAAACTGTTTTTT. This translates into CASSQDMGGKLFF.

The chain combines TRBV7-3 with TRBJ1-1, with 7 bases lining up with TRBD1. The CDR3 extends over 14 amino acids. Germline-derived CDR1 and CDR2 are SGHTA and FQGTGA. The trim removed 1 base at V and 3 bases at J, leaving 2 bases unmatched. CDR3 loop: CASSLMRGHTEAFF. As DNA, the CDR3 is TGTGCCAGCAGCTTAATGAGGGGGCACACTGAAGCTTTCTTT.

The rearrangement links TRBV27 to TRBJ1-3; D unclear. Germline CDR1 and CDR2: MNHEY and SMNVEV (reference sequence). Deletions cut 2 bases from V and 0 bases from J, with 8 bases between. The CDR3 totals 15 residues. CDR3 sequence reads: CASSLDRSSGNTIYF. The CDR3 coding sequence is TGTGCCAGCAGTTTAGATCGGAGCTCTGGAAACACCATATATTTT.

The chain combines TRBV6-5 with TRBJ1-4; 9 positions agree with TRBD1. V was pared by 10 bases and J by 8 bases, with 11 bases of the junction left unmatched. The CDR3 sequence is 14 residues long. Germline V lookup: CDR1 MNHEY, CDR2 SVGAGI. The CDR3 bases are TGTGCCACCGATGACGGGACAGGGTGGGAAAAACTGTTTTTT. This encodes CATDDGTGWEKLFF.

The chain carries TRBV9 and TRBJ1-2; 7 bases match TRBD1. V lost 2 bases, J lost 4 bases, and 5 bases stayed unmatched. The CDR3 is 14 residues long. CDR1 SGDLS and CDR2 YYNGEE come from the germline V gene. The CDR3 sequence: CASSVGTEGYGYTF. The CDR3 DNA sequence: TGTGCCAGCAGCGTCGGGACAGAAGGCTATGGCTACACCTTC. Looking up the rest from reference TRBV9 and TRBJ1-2 gives the full variable domain: DSGVTQTPKHLITATGQRVTLRCSPRSGDLSVYWYQQSLDQGLQFLIQYYNGEERAKGNILERFSAQQFPDLHSELNLSSLELGDSALYFCASSVGTEGYGYTFGSGTRLTVV.

Concerning this clone itself: Relative to the germline gene, one junction end is altered; a read error may explain this. J is TRBJ1-5 and V is TRBV7-2, with D unclear. The CDR3 sequence is 13 residues long. Germline V CDR1 and CDR2: SGHTA, FQGNSA. CDR3 in amino acids: CASCLGVSEPQHF. The CDR3 coding sequence is TGTGCCAGCTGCTTAGGTGTCTCTGAGCCCCAGCATTTT.

The CDR3 DNA reads as TGCGCCAGCAGTGAGTCGGGGGGGGTTTCCTACAATGAGCAGTTCTTC. Protein product: CASSESGGVSYNEQFF. The rearrangement uses TRBV10-1 and TRBJ2-1; 7 nucleotides agree with TRBD2. The V segment lost 0 bases and the J segment 1 base; nucleotides outside the gene matches: 3. There are 16 residues in the CDR3. Germline CDR1 reads WNHNN; CDR2 reads SYGVQD (reference sequence).